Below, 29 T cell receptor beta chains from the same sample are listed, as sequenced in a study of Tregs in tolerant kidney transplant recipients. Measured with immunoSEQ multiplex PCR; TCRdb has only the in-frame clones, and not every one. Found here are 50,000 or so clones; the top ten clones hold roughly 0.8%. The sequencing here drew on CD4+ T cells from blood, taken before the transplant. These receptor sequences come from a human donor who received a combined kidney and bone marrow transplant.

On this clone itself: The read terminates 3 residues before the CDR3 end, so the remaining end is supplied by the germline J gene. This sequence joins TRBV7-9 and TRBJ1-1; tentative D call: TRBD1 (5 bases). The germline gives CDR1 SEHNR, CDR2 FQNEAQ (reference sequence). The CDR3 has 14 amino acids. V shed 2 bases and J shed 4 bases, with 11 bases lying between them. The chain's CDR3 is CASSLQGGVTEAFF. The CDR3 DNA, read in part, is TGTGCCAGCAGCTTACAGGGCGGGGTCACTGAA.

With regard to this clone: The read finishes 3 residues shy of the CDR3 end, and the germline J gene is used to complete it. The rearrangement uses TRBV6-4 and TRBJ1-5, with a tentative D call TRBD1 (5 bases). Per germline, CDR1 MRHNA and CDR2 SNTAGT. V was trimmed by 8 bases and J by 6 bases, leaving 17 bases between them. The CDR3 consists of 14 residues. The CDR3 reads CASPPRVSGQPQHF. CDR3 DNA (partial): TGTGCCAGCCCCCCCAGGGTTTCAGGTCAGCCC.

The DNA read from the CDR3 is TGTGCCTGGAGCACGGACTTCATGAACACTGAA. It translates to CAWSTDFMNTE. The entire CDR3 sequence reads CAWSTDFMNTEAFF. The chain uses TRBV30 and TRBJ1-1, with D unresolved. Sequencing ends 3 residues short of the CDR3 end; the germline J gene provides the rest. This CDR3 has 14 residues. V gave up 3 bases and J gave up 0 bases, with 11 bases separating them. The germline CDR1 and CDR2 sequences are GTSNPN and SVGIG (reference sequence). Full variable domain (rest looked up from reference TRBV30 and TRBJ1-1): SQTIHQWPATLVQPVGSPLSLECTVEGTSNPNLYWYRQAAGRGLQLLFYSVGIGQISSEVPQNLSASRPQDRQFILSSKKLLLSDSGFYLCAWSTDFMNTEAFFGQGTRLTVV.

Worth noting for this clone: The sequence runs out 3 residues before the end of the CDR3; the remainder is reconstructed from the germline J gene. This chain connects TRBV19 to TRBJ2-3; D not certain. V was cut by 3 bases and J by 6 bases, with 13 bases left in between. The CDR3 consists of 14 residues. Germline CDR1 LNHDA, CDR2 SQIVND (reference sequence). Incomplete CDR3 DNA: TGTGCCAGTAGTATGGCTAGTCCCGTTGATACG. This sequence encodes CASSMASPVDT. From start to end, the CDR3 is CASSMASPVDTQYF.

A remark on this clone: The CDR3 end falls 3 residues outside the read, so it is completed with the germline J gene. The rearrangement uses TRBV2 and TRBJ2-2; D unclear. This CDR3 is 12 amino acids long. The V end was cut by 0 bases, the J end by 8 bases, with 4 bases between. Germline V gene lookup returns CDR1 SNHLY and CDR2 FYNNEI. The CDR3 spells CASSEATGELFF. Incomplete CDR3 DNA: TGTGCCAGCAGTGAAGCAACAGGGGAG.

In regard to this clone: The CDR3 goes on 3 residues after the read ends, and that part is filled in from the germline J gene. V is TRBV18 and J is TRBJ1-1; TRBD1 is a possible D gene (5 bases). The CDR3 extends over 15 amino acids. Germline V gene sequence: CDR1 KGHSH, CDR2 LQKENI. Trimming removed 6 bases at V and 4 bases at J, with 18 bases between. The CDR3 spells CASSSPWGGVTEAFF. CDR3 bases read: TGTGCCAGCTCCTCCCCTTGGGGGGGAGTCACTGAA.

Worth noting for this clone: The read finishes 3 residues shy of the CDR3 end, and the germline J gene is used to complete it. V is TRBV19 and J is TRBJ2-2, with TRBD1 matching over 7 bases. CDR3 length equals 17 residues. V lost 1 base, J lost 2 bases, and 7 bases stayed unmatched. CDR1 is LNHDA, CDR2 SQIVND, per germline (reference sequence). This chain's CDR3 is CASSIGRDSFNTGELFF. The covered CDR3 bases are TGTGCCAGTAGTATAGGCCGGGACAGCTTTAACACCGGGGAG.

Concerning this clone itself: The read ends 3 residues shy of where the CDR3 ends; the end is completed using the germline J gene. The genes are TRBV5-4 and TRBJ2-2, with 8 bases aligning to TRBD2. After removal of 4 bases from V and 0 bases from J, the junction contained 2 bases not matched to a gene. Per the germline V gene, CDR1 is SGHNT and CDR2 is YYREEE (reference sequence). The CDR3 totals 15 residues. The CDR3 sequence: CASSLGGANTGELFF. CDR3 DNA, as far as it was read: TGTGCCAGCAGCCTCGGGGGGGCGAACACCGGGGAG.

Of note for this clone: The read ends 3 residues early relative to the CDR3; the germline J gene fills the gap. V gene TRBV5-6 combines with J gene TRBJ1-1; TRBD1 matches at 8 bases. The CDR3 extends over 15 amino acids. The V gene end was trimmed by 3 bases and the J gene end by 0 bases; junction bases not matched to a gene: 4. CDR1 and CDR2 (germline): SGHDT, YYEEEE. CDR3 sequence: CASSSDRGMNTEAFF. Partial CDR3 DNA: TGTGCCAGCAGCTCTGACAGGGGCATGAACACTGAA.

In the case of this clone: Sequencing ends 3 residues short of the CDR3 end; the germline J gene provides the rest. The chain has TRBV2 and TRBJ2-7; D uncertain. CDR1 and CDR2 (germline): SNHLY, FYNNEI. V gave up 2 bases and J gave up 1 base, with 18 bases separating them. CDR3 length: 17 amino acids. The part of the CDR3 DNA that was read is TGTGCCAGCAGTGAACCCCTCGACAAGTGGATTTCCTACGAG. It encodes CASSEPLDKWISYE. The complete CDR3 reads CASSEPLDKWISYEQYF.

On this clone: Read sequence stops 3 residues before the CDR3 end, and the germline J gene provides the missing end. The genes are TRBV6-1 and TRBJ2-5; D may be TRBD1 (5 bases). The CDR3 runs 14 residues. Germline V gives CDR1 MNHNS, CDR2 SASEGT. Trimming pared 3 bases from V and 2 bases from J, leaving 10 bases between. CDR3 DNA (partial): TGTGCCAGCAGTGACGTCGACAGACAAGAGACC. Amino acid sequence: CASSDVDRQET. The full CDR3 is CASSDVDRQETQYF.

CDR3 DNA, as far as it was read: TGTGCCTGGAGGCCGACAGTGCCGAGCTATGGC. This codes for CAWRPTVPSYG. The full CDR3 reads CAWRPTVPSYGYTF. V usage is TRBV30 and J usage is TRBJ1-2; D might be TRBD1 (5 bases). The observed sequence ends 3 residues before the CDR3 terminus, with the missing tail filled in from the germline J gene. V lost 3 bases to trimming and J lost 4 bases, with 15 bases between them. Germline V gene data show CDR1 as GTSNPN and CDR2 as SVGIG (reference sequence). The CDR3 length is 14 residues.

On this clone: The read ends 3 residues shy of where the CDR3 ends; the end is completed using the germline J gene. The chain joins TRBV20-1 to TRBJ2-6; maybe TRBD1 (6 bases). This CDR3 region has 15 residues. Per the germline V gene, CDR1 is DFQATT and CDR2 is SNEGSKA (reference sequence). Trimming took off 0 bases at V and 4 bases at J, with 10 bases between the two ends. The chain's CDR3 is CSARDRGTGANVLTF. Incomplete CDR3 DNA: TGCAGTGCTAGAGACAGGGGAACAGGGGCCAACGTC.

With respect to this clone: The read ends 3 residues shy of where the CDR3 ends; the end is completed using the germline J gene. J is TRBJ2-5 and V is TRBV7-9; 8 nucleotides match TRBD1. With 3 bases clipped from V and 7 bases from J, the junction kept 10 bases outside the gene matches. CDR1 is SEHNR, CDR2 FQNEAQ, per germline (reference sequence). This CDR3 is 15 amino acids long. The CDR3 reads CASSFLSGQGGTQYF. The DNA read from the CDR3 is TGTGCCAGCAGCTTCTTGTCCGGACAGGGAGGGACC.

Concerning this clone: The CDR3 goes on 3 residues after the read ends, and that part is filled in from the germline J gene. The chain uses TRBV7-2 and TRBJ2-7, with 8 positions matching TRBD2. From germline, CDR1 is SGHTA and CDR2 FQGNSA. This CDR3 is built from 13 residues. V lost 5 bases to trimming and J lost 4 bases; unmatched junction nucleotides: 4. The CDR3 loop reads CASSHSGEYEQYF. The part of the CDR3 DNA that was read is TGTGCCAGCAGCCATAGCGGGGAATACGAG. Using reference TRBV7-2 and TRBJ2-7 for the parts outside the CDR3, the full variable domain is GAGVSQSPSNKVTEKGKDVELRCDPISGHTALYWYRQSLGQGLEFLIYFQGNSAPDKSGLPSDRFSAERTGGSVSTLTIQRTQQEDSAVYLCASSHSGEYEQYFGPGTRLTVT.

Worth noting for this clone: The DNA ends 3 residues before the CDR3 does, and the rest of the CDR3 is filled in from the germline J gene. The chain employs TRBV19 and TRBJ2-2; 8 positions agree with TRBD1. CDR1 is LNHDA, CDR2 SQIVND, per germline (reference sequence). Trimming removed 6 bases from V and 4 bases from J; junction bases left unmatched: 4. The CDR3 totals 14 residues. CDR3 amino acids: CASSLTGATGELFF. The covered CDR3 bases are TGTGCCAGTAGCCTGACAGGGGCCACCGGGGAG.

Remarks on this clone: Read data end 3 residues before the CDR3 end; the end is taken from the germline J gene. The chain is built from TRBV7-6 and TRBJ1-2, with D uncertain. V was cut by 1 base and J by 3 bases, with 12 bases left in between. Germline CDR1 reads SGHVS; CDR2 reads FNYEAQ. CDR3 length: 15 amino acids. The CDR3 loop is CASSLEAGNHYGYTF. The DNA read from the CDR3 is TGTGCCAGCAGCTTAGAGGCGGGAAACCACTATGGC.

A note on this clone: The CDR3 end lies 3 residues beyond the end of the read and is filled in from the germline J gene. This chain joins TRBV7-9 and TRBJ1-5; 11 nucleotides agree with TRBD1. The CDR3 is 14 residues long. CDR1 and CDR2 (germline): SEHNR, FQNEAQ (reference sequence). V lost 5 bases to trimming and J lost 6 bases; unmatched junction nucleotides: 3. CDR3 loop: CASSLDRGRQPQHF. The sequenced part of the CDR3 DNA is TGTGCCAGCAGCCTGGACAGGGGGCGTCAGCCC.

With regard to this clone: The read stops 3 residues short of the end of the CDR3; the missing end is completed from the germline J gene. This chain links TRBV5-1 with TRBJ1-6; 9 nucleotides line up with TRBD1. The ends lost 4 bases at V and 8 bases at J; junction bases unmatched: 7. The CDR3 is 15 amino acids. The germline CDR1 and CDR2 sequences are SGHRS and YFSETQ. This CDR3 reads CASSQTGGWDSPLHF. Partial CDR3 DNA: TGCGCCAGCAGCCAAACAGGGGGCTGGGATTCACCC.

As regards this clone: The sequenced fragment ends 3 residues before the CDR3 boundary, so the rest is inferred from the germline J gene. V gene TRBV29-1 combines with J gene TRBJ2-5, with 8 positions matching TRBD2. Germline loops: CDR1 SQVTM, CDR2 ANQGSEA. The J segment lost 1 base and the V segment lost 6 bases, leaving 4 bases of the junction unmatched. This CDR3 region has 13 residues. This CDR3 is CSVDRGGQETQYF. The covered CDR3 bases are TGCAGCGTGGACCGGGGGGGCCAAGAGACC.

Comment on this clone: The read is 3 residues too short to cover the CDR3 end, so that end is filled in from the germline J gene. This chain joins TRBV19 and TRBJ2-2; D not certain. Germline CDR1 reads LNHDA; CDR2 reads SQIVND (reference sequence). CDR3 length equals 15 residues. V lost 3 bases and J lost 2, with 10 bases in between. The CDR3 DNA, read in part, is TGTGCCAGTAGTATCCGCACATATAACACCGGGGAG. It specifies CASSIRTYNTGE. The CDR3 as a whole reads CASSIRTYNTGELFF.

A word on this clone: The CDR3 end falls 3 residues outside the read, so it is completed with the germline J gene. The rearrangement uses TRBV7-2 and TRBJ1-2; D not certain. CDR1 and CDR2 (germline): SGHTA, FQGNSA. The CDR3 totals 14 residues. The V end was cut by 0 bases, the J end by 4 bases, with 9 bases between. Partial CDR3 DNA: TGTGCCAGCAGCTTAGCGACACCCCGCTATGGC. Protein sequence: CASSLATPRYG. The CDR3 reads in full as CASSLATPRYGYTF.

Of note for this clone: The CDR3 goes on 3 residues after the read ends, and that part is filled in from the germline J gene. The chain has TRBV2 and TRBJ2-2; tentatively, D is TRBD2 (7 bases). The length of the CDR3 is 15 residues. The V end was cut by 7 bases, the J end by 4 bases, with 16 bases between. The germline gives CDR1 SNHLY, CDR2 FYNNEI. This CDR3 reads CASTDEGGFTGELFF. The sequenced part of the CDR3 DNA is TGTGCCAGCACCGATGAGGGGGGGTTCACCGGGGAG.

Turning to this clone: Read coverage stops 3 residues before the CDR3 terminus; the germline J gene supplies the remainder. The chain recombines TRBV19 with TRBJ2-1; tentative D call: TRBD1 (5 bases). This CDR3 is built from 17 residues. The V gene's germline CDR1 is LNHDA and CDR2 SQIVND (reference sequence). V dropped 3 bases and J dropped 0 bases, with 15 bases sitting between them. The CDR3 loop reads CASSIRAVGASYNEQFF. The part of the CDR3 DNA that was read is TGTGCCAGTAGTATCCGGGCTGTTGGGGCCTCCTACAATGAG.

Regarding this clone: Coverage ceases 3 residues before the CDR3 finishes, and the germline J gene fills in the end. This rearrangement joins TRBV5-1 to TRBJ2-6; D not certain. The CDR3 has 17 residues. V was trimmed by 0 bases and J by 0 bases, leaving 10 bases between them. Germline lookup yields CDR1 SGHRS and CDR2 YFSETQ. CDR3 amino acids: CASSLVVQISGANVLTF. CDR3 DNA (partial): TGCGCCAGCAGCTTGGTGGTCCAGATCTCTGGGGCCAACGTC.

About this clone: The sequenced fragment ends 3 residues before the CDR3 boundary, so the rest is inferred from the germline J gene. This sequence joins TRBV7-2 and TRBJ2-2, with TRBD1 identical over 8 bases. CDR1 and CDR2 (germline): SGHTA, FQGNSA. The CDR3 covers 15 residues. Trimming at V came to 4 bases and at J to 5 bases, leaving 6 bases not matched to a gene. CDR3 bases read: TGTGCCAGCAGCTCTCAGGGGGCGCTAACCGGGGAG. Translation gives CASSSQGALTGE. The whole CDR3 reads CASSSQGALTGELFF. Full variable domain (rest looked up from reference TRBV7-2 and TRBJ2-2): GAGVSQSPSNKVTEKGKDVELRCDPISGHTALYWYRQSLGQGLEFLIYFQGNSAPDKSGLPSDRFSAERTGGSVSTLTIQRTQQEDSAVYLCASSSQGALTGELFFGEGSRLTVL.

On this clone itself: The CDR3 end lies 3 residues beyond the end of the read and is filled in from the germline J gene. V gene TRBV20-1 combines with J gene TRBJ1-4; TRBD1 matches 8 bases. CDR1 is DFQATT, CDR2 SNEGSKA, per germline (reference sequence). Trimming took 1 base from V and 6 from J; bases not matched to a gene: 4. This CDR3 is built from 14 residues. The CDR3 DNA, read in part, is TGCAGTGCTAGAGTGGACAGGGTTGATGAAAAA. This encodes CSARVDRVDEK. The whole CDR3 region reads CSARVDRVDEKLFF.

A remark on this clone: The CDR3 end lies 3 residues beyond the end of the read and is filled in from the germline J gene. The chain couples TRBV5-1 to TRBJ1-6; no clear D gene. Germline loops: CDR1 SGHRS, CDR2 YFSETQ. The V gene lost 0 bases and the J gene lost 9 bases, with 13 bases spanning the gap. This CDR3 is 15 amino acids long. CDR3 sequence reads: CASSLAVGRASPLHF. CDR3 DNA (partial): TGCGCCAGCAGCTTGGCGGTGGGTAGGGCTTCACCC.

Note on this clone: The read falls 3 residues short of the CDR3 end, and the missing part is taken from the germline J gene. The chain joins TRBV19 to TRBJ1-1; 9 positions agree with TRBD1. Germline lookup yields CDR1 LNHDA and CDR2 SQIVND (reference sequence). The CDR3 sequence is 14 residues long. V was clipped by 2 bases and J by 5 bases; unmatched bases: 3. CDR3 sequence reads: CASSIHRGRTEAFF. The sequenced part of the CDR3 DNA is TGTGCCAGTAGTATACACAGGGGGCGAACTGAA. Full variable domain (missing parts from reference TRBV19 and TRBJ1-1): DGGITQSPKYLFRKEGQNVTLSCEQNLNHDAMYWYRQDPGQGLRLIYYSQIVNDFQKGDIAEGYSVSREKKESFPLTVTSAQKNPTAFYLCASSIHRGRTEAFFGQGTRLTVV.